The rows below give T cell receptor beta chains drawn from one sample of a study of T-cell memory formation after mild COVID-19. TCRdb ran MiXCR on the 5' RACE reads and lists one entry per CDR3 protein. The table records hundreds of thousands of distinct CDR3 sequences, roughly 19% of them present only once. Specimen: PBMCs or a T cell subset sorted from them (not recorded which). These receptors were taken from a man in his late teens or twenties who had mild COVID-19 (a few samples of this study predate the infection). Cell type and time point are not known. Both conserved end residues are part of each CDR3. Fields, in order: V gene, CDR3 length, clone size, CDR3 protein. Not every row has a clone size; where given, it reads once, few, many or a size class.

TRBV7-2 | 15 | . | CASSLARVAEETQYF
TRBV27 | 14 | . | CASSLSYGYYGYTF
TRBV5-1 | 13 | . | CASSLTESFEQYF
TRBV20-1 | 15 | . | CSATTITSMRDIQYF
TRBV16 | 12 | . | CASSQLLYEQYF
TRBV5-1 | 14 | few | CASSVAEGRETQYF
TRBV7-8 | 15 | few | CASSLDRGAGDTQYF
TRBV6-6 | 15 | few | CASRPIQGGIAEQYF
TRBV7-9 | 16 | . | CASSLAGTGRNTEAFF
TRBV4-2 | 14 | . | CASSQVRDPEGAFF
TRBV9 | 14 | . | CASSVARLAGEQFF
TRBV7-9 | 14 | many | CASSYWAVQETQYF
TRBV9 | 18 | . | CASSVNPRGIAGVETQYF
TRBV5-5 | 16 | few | CASSLIPLVGAGELFF
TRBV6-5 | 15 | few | CASNVGGGPRNEQFF
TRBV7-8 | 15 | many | CASSLGQGSTDTQYF
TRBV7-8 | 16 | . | CASTTRITNAAGELFF
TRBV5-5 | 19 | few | CASSPRTGSMSATNEKLFF
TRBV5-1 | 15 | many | CASSSGTGQATEAFF
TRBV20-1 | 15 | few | CSAREGSTGGAEAFF
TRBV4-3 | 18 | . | CASSQERVIPAGANVLTF
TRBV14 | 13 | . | CASSQRQKETQYF
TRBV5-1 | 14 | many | CASSLGGAYNEQFF
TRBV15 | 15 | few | CATSRVPQGRETQYF
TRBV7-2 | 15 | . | CASSLGQSVGNIQYF
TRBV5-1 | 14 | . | CASSPGTGNRVLHF
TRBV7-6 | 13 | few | CASSSHMGTEAFF
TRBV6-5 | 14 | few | CASSPTRGGTEAFF
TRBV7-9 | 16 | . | CASSPRDRDLFGGQFF
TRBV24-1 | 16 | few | CATSDSRRGSNQPQHF
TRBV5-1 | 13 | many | CASSPGMNQPQHF
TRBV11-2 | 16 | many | CASSLLAGPNTGELFF
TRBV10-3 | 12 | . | CATHGAGNTIYF
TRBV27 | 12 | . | CASGLTGGGYTF
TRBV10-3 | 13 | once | CAISENSNQPQHF
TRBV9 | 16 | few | CASSVVAGPLTGELFF